The rows below give T cell receptor beta chains drawn from one sample of a study of pediatric ulcerative colitis. Assay: immunoSEQ multiplex PCR; the TCRdb copy retains only in-frame clones and omits some. The sample includes about 64,000 clones, around 85% of them seen just once. Sequencing input: blood. All receptors derive from a boy between 10 and 17 years old with severe ulcerative colitis. Each CDR3 is given with its conserved first and last residue. The order of the fields is V gene, J gene, D gene, clone size, CDR3 DNA, CDR3 protein. D genes are given only for firm matches. The size field is filled for only some rows; it gives once, few, many or a size class.

v_call: TRBV4-2
j_call: TRBJ2-7
d_call: TRBD2
clone_size: NA
cdr3_nt: TGTGCCAGCAGTCCCGGGACTATCGCATACGAGCAGTACTTC
cdr3_aa: CASSPGTIAYEQYF

v_call: TRBV11-2
j_call: TRBJ2-7
d_call: TRBD1
clone_size: NA
cdr3_nt: TGTGCCAGCAGCTTAGACGGGGAGGGACAGGGAAAATCTGGCTCCTACGAGCAGTACTTC
cdr3_aa: CASSLDGEGQGKSGSYEQYF

v_call: TRBV9
j_call: TRBJ2-1
d_call: TRBD2
clone_size: NA
cdr3_nt: TGTGCCAGCAGCGTAGGTGGACTAGCGGGAAACAATGAGCAGTTCTTC
cdr3_aa: CASSVGGLAGNNEQFF

v_call: TRBV5-4
j_call: TRBJ2-1
d_call: NA
clone_size: few
cdr3_nt: TGTGCCAGCAGCTCACAGACCCCTTGGTACAATGAGCAGTTCTTC
cdr3_aa: CASSSQTPWYNEQFF

v_call: TRBV4-3
j_call: TRBJ2-2
d_call: NA
clone_size: NA
cdr3_nt: TGCGCCAGCAGCCAAGACGCCGCAGGGCGGGACACCGGGGAGCTGTTTTTT
cdr3_aa: CASSQDAAGRDTGELFF

v_call: TRBV29-1
j_call: TRBJ2-5
d_call: TRBD1
clone_size: NA
cdr3_nt: TGCAGCGCCCTGACCCCCGGGACAGGGGGACCCGTGGCCCAGTACTTC
cdr3_aa: CSALTPGTGGPVAQYF

v_call: TRBV5-4
j_call: TRBJ1-1
d_call: NA
clone_size: once
cdr3_nt: TGTGCCAGCAGCTTGGCCTTAGGGGTTGGGGCTGAAGCTTTCTTT
cdr3_aa: CASSLALGVGAEAFF

v_call: TRBV13
j_call: TRBJ2-3
d_call: NA
clone_size: once
cdr3_nt: TGTGCCAGCAGCCCTCGGGAGTCGGGAGATACGCAGTATTTT
cdr3_aa: CASSPRESGDTQYF

v_call: TRBV5-1
j_call: TRBJ2-1
d_call: TRBD2
clone_size: NA
cdr3_nt: TGCGCCAGCAGCTTGTTAGGACTAGCGGACAATGAGCAGTTCTTC
cdr3_aa: CASSLLGLADNEQFF

v_call: TRBV27
j_call: TRBJ2-3
d_call: TRBD1
clone_size: NA
cdr3_nt: TGTGCCAGTAGGACAGGGAACCCCACAGATACGCAGTATTTT
cdr3_aa: CASRTGNPTDTQYF

v_call: TRBV7-6
j_call: TRBJ2-7
d_call: TRBD2
clone_size: NA
cdr3_nt: TGTGCCAGCAGCTTAGCGGCAAGCGGGGTCTCCTACGAGCAGTACTTC
cdr3_aa: CASSLAASGVSYEQYF